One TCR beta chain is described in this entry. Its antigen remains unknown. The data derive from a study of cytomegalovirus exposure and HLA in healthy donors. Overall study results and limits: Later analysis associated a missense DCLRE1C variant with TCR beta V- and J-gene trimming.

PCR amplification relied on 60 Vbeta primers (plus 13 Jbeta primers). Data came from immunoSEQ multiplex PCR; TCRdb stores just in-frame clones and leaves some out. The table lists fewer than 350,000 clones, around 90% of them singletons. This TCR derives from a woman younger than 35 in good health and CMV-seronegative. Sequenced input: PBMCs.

The DNA for the CDR3 is TGCGCCAGCAGCTTGGAAGGACTAAAGGAGACCCAGTACTTC. Protein sequence: CASSLEGLKETQYF. This chain connects TRBV5-1 to TRBJ2-5, with D perhaps matching TRBD2 (6 bases). V was cut by 0 bases and J by 5 bases, with 11 bases left in between. CDR1 SGHRS and CDR2 YFSETQ come from the germline V gene. The CDR3 extends over 14 amino acids.